This T cell receptor beta chain derives from a study of cytomegalovirus exposure and HLA in healthy donors. As for the study in general: Out of 150 million to 200 million T cells, an earlier analysis found fewer than 140 million unique TCR beta sequences in total.

PCR primers comprised 60 Vbeta and 13 Jbeta primers. Generated by immunoSEQ multiplex PCR, the TCRdb table keeps only in-frame clones and is missing some. The sample includes about 120,000 clones, roughly three quarters of them seen just once. Findings and caveats of the study: A later analysis revealed that TCR association rates differed between HLA loci, peaking at DRB1 and bottoming out at HLA-C. A missense DCLRE1C variant was associated with V- and J-gene trimming of TCR beta chains in a later analysis, and an independent cohort replicated the association. The authors listed around 150 TCR beta chains as cytomegalovirus-associated.

With respect to this clone: Antigen: not known.

The origin of this receptor is a man in his forties or fifties in good health and CMV-seropositive. The sequencing input was PBMCs.

CDR3 protein: CASSYRQGPTFEAFF. DNA of the CDR3: TGTGCCAGCAGTTACAGACAGGGACCTACCTTTGAAGCTTTCTTT. The V gene is TRBV6-5, the J gene TRBJ1-1, with 7 bases that match TRBD1. The CDR3 has 15 amino acids. Germline trimming cut 2 bases from V and 7 bases from J; bases unmatched to any gene: 10. Germline CDR1 is MNHEY and CDR2 is SVGAGI.